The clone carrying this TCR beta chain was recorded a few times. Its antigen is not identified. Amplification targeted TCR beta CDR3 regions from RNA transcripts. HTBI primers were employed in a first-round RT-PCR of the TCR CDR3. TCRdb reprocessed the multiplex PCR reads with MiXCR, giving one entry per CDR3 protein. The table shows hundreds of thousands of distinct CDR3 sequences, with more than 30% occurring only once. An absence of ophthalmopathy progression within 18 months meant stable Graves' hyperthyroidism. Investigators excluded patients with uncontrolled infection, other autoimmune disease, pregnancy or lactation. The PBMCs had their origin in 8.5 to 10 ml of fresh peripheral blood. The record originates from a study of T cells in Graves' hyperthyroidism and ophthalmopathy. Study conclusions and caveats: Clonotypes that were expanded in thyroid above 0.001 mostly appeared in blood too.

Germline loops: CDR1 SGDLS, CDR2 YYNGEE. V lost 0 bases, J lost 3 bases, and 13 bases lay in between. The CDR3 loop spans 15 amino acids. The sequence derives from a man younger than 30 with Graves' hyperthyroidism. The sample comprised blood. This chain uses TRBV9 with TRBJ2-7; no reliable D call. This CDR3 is CASSVGASTSYEQYF. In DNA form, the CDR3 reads TGTGCCAGCAGCGTAGGAGCCAGTACCAGCTACGAGCAGTACTTC.